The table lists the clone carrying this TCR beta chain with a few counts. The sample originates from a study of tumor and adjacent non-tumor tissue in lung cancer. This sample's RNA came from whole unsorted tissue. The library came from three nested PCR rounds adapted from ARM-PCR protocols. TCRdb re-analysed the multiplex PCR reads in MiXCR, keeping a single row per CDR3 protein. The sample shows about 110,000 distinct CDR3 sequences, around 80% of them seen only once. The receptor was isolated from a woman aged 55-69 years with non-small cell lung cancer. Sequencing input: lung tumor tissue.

The CDR3 reads CAISESPGQGADTQYF. The CDR3 DNA reads TGTGCCATCAGTGAGTCTCCCGGACAGGGGGCAGATACGCAGTATTTT. This chain joins TRBV10-3 and TRBJ2-3, with TRBD1 matching 10 bases. With V trimmed by 0 bases and J by 4 bases, 4 bases remained unmatched. Per germline, CDR1 ENHRY and CDR2 SYGVKD. This CDR3 comprises 16 residues.